This TCR beta chain was profiled in a study of T-cell memory formation after mild COVID-19. Trimming cost V 1 base and J 11 bases, with 14 bases left between them. The CDR3 consists of 13 residues. Germline V gives CDR1 SGHVS, CDR2 FQNEAQ. A few counts support this clonotype. Sample barcodes and UMIs were carried by the TCR alpha and TCR beta cDNA libraries that 5'RACE generated with constant-segment primers. Via MiXCR, TCRdb re-called the 5' RACE reads, giving one row per CDR3 protein. The data show 150,000 to 200,000 distinct CDR3 sequences, with roughly 31% seen just once and approximately 12% held by the top ten.

The chain combines TRBV7-8 with TRBJ1-1; maybe TRBD1 (5 bases). This sequence was found in an adult woman who had mild COVID-19 (a few samples of this study predate the infection). Cell type and time point are not known. Sample: PBMCs or a T cell subset sorted from them (not recorded which). The CDR3 coding sequence is TGTGCCAGCAGCTTAGAGGCAGGGAATCGGGCTTTCTTT. Its protein is CASSLEAGNRAFF. The variable domain in full, with the rest retrieved from reference TRBV7-8 and TRBJ1-1, is GAGVSQSPRYKVAKRGQDVALRCDPISGHVSLFWYQQALGQGPEFLTYFQNEAQLDKSGLPSDRFFAERPEGSVSTLKIQRTQQEDSAVYLCASSLEAGNRAFFGQGTRLTVV.